These 2 T cell receptor beta chains were all obtained from the same sample, sequenced in a study of T cells in Graves' hyperthyroidism and ophthalmopathy. RNA transcripts served as the template for amplifying TCR beta CDR3 regions. HTBI primers were the set used in a first-round RT-PCR of the TCR CDR3. TCRdb redid the calling of the multiplex PCR reads with MiXCR, one entry per CDR3 protein. The data contain over 250,000 distinct CDR3 sequences, 25% of them singletons. Sequencing was performed on blood. The receptor set was obtained from a man in his forties with Graves' hyperthyroidism that later progressed to Graves' ophthalmopathy.

This clonotype came up a few times. V and J are TRBV4-2 and TRBJ2-5; weak D call: TRBD1 (6 bases). This CDR3 has 16 amino acids. From germline, CDR1 is LGHNA and CDR2 YNFKEQ. V was pared by 1 base and J by 5 bases, with 17 bases between. This chain's CDR3 is CASSQGRQAQGETQYF. CDR3 nucleotide sequence: TGTGCCAGCAGCCAAGGCAGACAGGCCCAGGGGGAGACCCAGTACTTC.

The chain joins TRBV7-3 to TRBJ2-6; D possibly corresponds to TRBD1 (5 bases). Trimming left V 6 bases short and J 1 base short, with 13 bases between. There are 16 residues in the CDR3. Germline V gene sequence: CDR1 SGHTA, CDR2 FQGTGA. DNA for the CDR3: TGTGCCAGCAGTATCTCTAGGGGTTCTGGGGCCAACGTCCTGACTTTC. Translation: CASSISRGSGANVLTF.